The 8 T cell receptor beta chains below were found in one sample sequenced in a study of blood T cell repertoires in COVID-19. TCRdb's copy holds only in-frame clones and misses some; the assay was immunoSEQ multiplex PCR. The repertoire holds under 300,000 clones, about 87% seen once, with roughly 1.7% in the top ten. Specimen: PBMCs or T cells enriched from blood (not recorded which). The receptors were gathered from a woman in her 50s who had recovered from COVID-19.

The rearrangement uses TRBV28 and TRBJ1-1, with D maybe TRBD1 (6 bases). Per the germline V gene, CDR1 is MDHEN and CDR2 is SYDVKM. V was cut by 3 bases and J by 1 base, with 9 bases left in between. The CDR3 covers 14 residues. The CDR3 nucleotides read TGTGCCAGCAGTTTTGTGGGGGCGAACACTGAAGCTTTCTTT. It encodes CASSFVGANTEAFF.

The CDR3: CASSLGLKETQYF. The CDR3 DNA reads as TGCGCCAGCAGCTTGGGGCTTAAAGAGACCCAGTACTTC. The J gene is TRBJ2-5, the V gene TRBV5-1; D is uncertain. Trimming took 0 bases from V and 3 from J, leaving 6 bases between them. CDR3 length: 13 residues. Per the germline V gene, CDR1 is SGHRS and CDR2 is YFSETQ.

This clone was recorded once. The V gene is TRBV5-5, the J gene TRBJ1-4; D remains unclear. The V end was cut by 3 bases, the J end by 7 bases, with 13 bases between. The germline CDR1 and CDR2 sequences are SGHKS and YYEKEE (reference sequence). This CDR3 is 14 amino acids long. The CDR3 sequence is CASSWEADGEKLFF. The CDR3 nucleotides read TGTGCCAGCAGCTGGGAGGCAGATGGTGAAAAACTGTTTTTT.

Only a few counts were recorded for this clone. The rearrangement links TRBV5-4 to TRBJ1-1, with no clear D. Trimming stripped 3 bases from V and 0 bases from J, with 15 bases between. Germline V lookup: CDR1 SGHNT, CDR2 YYREEE (reference sequence). The CDR3 covers 16 residues. Here the CDR3 reads CASSSRLTTVNTEAFF. CDR3 bases: TGTGCCAGCAGCTCCAGACTAACTACAGTGAACACTGAAGCTTTCTTT.

Here the CDR3 reads CASSTTGTGDWFQPQHF. The CDR3 DNA sequence: TGTGCCAGTAGTACAACCGGGACAGGGGACTGGTTTCAGCCCCAGCATTTT. The rearrangement joins TRBV19 to TRBJ1-5; 10 nucleotides agree with TRBD1. J gave up 6 bases and V 4 bases, and 12 bases lay outside the gene matches. This CDR3 region has 17 residues. Germline CDR1 is LNHDA and CDR2 is SQIVND (reference sequence).

The chain links TRBV6-2 or TRBV6-3 to TRBJ2-4, with 8 bases fitting TRBD1. V shed 6 bases, J shed 7 bases, and the junction held 2 bases outside the gene matches. Germline V lookup: CDR1 MNHEY, CDR2 SVGEGT. The CDR3 consists of 12 residues. This chain's CDR3 is CASSTGGNIQYF. The CDR3, as DNA: TGTGCCAGCAGCACAGGGGGTAACATTCAGTACTTC.

The J gene is TRBJ2-1, the V gene TRBV19; 9 bases align to TRBD1. Germline CDR1 and CDR2: LNHDA and SQIVND (reference sequence). CDR3 size: 14 residues. Trimming at V came to 7 bases and at J to 7 bases, leaving 8 bases not matched to a gene. This CDR3 reads CASTLMTGGNEQFF. The CDR3 DNA reads TGTGCCAGTACCCTTATGACAGGGGGGAATGAGCAGTTCTTC.

The genes are TRBV4-2 and TRBJ2-5; D might be TRBD2 (5 bases). The germline CDR1 and CDR2 sequences are LGHNA and YNFKEQ. Trimming left V 3 bases short and J 5 bases short, with 19 bases between. The CDR3 has 16 residues. CDR3 in amino acids: CASSQSAGKPGETQYF. In nucleotides, the CDR3 is TGTGCCAGCAGCCAGTCCGCCGGGAAGCCGGGGGAGACCCAGTACTTC.